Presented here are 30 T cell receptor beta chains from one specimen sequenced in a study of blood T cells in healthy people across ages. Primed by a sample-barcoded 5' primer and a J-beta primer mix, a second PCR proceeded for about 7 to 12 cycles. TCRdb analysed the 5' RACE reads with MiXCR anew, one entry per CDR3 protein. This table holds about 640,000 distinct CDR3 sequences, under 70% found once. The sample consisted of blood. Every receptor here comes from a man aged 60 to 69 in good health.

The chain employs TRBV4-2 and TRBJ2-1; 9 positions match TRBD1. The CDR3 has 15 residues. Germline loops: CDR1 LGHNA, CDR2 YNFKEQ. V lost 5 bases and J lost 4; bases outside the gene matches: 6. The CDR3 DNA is TGTGCCAGCAGCTCCGGGACAGGGCCTTACAATGAGCAGTTCTTC. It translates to CASSSGTGPYNEQFF.

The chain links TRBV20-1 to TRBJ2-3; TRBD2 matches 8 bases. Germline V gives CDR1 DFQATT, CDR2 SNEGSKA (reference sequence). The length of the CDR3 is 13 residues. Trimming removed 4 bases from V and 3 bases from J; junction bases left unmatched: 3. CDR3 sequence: CSATGLATDTQYF. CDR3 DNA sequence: TGCAGTGCTACCGGACTAGCAACAGATACGCAGTATTTT.

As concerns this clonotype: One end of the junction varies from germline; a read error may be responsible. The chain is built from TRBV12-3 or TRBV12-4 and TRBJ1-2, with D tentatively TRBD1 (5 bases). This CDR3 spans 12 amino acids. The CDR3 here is CASSWGDYGYTF. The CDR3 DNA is TGTGCCAGTTCGTGGGGGGACTATGGCTACACCTTT.

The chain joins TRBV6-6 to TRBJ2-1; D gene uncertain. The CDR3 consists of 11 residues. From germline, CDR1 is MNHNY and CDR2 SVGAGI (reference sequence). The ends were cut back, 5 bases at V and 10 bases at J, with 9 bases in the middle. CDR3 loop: CASSTVGEQFF. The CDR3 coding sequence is TGTGCCAGCAGTACCGTGGGGGAGCAGTTCTTC.

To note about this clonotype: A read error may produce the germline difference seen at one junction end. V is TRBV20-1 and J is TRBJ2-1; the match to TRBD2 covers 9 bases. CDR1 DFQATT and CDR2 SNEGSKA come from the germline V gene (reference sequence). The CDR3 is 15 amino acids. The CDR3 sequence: CSARAQRGVYNEQFF. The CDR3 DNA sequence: TGCAGTGCCAGAGCTCAGCGGGGGGTGTACAATGAGCAGTTCTTC.

For the CDR3, the DNA is TGCGCCAGCAGCTCCTTACTAGCTGGCACAGATACGCAGTATTTT. It is translated as CASSSLLAGTDTQYF. The V call is TRBV4-1, the J call TRBJ2-3; a weak D match, TRBD2 (6 bases). CDR1 MGHRA and CDR2 YSYEKL come from the germline V gene. This CDR3 has 15 amino acids. V was cut by 5 bases and J by 1 base, with 13 bases left in between.

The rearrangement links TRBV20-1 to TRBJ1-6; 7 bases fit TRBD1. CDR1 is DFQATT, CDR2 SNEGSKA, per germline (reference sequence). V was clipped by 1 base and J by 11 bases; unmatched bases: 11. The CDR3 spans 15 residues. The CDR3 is CSARGPQGLGAPLHF. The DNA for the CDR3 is TGCAGTGCTAGAGGGCCACAGGGGCTTGGGGCACCCCTCCACTTT.

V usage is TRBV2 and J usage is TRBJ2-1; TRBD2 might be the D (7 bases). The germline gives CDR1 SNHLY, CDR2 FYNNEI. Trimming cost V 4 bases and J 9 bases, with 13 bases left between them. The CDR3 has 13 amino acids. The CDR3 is CASSVREGGEQFF. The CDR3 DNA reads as TGTGCCAGCAGTGTTAGGGAGGGGGGTGAGCAGTTCTTC.

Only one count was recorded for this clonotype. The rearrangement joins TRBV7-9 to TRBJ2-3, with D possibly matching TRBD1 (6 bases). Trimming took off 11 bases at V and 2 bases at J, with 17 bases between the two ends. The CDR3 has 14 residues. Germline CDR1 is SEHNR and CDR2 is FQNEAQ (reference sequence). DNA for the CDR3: TGTGCCTCCCAGACTGGGGGCCTCACAGATACGCAGTATTTT. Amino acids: CASQTGGLTDTQYF.

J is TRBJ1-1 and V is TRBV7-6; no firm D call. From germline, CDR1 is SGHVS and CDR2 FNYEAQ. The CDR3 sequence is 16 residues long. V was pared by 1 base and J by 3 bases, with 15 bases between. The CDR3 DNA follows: TGTGCCAGCAGCTTAGGGTCAGTAAATTCGGACACTGAAGCTTTCTTT. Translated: CASSLGSVNSDTEAFF.

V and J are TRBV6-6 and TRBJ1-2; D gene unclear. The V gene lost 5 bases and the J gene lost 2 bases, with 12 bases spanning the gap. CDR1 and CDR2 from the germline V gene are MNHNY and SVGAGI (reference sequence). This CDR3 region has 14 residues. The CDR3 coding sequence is TGTGCCAGCAGTCCCGGACGGAGGAACTATGGCTACACCTTC. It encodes CASSPGRRNYGYTF.

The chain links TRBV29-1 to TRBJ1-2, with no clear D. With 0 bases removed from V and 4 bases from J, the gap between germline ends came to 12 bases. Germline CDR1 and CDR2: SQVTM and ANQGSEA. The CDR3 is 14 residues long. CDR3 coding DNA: TGCAGCGTTGAAGATCAAGGGTGGAGCTATGGCTACACCTTC. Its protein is CSVEDQGWSYGYTF.

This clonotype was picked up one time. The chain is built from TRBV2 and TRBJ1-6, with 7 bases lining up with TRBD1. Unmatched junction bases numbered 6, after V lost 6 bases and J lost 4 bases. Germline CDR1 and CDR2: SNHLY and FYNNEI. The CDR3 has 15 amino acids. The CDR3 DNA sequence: TGTGCCAGCAGCGGGACAGTCAATTATAATTCACCCCTCCACTTT. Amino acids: CASSGTVNYNSPLHF.

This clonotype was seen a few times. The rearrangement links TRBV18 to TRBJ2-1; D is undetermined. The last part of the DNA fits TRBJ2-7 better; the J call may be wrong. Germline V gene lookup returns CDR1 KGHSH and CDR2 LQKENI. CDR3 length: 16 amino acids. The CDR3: CASSPGPTGSYNEQYF. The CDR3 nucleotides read TGTGCCAGCTCACCAGGACCTACGGGCTCCTACAATGAGCAGTACTTC.

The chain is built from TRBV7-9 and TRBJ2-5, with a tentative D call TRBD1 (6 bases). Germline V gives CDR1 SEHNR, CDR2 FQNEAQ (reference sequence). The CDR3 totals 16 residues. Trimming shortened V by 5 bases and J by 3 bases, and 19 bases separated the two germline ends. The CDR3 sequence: CASSGPGTPTKETQYF. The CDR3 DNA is TGTGCCAGCAGCGGACCCGGGACACCCACAAAAGAGACCCAGTACTTC.

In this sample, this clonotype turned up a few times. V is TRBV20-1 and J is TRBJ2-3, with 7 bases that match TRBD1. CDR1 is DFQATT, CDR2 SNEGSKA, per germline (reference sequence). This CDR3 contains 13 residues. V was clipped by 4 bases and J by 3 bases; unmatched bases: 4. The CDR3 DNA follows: TGCAGTGCTAAAGACAGGGAAACAGATACGCAGTATTTT. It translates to CSAKDRETDTQYF.

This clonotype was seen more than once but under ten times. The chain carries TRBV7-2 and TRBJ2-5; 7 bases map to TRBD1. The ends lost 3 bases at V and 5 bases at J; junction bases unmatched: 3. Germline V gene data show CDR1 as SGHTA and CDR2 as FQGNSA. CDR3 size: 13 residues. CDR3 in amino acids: CASSFQGDETQYF. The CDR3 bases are TGTGCCAGCAGCTTTCAGGGGGATGAGACCCAGTACTTC.

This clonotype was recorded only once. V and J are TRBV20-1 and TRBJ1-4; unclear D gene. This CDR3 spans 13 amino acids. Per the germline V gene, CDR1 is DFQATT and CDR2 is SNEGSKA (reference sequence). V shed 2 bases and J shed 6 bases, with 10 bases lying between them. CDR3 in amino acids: CSARSGIYEKLFF. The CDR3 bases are TGCAGTGCTAGAAGTGGGATCTATGAAAAACTGTTTTTT.

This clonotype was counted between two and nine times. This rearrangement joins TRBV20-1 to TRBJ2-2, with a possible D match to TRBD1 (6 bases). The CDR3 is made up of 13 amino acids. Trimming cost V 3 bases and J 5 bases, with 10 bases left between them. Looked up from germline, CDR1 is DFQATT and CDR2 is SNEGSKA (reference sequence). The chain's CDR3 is CSARDSVTGELFF. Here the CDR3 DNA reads TGCAGTGCTAGGGACAGCGTGACCGGGGAGCTGTTTTTT.

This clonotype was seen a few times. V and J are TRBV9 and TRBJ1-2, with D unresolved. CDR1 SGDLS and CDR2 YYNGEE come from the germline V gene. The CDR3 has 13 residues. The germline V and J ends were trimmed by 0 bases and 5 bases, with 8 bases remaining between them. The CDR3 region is CASSVVEGYGYTF. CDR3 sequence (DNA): TGTGCCAGCAGCGTAGTAGAAGGTTATGGCTACACCTTC.

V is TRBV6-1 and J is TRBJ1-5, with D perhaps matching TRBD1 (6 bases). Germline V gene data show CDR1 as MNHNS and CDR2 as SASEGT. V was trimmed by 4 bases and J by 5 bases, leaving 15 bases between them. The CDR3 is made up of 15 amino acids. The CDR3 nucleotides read TGTGCCAGCAGTGCACTGGAGAGGGGGTATCAGCCCCAGCATTTT. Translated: CASSALERGYQPQHF.

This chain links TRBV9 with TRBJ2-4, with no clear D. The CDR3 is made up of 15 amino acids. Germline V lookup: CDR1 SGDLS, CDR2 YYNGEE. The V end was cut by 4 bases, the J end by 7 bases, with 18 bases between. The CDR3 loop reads CASSSGPIPTNIQYF. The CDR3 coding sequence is TGTGCCAGCAGCTCAGGTCCCATCCCGACCAACATTCAGTACTTC.

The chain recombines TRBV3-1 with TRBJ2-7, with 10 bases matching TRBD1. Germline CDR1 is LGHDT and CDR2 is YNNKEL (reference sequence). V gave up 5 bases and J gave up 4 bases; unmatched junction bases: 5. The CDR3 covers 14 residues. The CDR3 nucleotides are TGTGCCAGCAGCAAGGGACAGGGGATGTACGAGCAGTACTTC. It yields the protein CASSKGQGMYEQYF.

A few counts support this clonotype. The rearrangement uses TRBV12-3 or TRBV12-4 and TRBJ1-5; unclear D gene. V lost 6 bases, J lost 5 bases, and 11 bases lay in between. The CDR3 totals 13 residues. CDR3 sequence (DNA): TGTGCCAGCAGCTTCGCCACCTATCAGCCCCAGCATTTT. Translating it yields CASSFATYQPQHF.

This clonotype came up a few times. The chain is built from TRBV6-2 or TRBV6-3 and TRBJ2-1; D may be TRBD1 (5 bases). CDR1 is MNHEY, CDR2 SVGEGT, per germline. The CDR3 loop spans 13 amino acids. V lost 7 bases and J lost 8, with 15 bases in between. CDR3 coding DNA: TGTGCCAGCAATGATATTCAGGGCGATGAGCAGTTCTTC. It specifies CASNDIQGDEQFF.

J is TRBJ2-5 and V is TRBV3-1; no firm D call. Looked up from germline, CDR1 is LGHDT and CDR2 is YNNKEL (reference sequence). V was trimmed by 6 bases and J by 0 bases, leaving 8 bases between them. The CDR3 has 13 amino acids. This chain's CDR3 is CASSLEYQETQYF. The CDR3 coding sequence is TGTGCCAGCAGTCTTGAGTACCAAGAGACCCAGTACTTC.

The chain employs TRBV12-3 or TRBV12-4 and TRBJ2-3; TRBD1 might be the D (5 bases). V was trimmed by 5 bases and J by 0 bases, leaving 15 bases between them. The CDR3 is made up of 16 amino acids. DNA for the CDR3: TGTGCCAGCAGTAATACGACAGTTACTAGCACAGATACGCAGTATTTT. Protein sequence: CASSNTTVTSTDTQYF.

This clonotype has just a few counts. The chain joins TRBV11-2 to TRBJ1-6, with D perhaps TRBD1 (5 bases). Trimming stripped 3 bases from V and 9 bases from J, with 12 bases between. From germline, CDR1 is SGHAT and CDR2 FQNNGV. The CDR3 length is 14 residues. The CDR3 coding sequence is TGTGCCAGCAGCTTGGCGGGGGGGAGTTCACCCCTCCACTTT. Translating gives CASSLAGGSSPLHF.

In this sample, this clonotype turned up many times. CDR3 sequence reads: CASSRTSGGYEQYF. CDR3 in DNA: TGTGCCAGCAGTAGGACTAGCGGTGGGTACGAGCAGTACTTC. The gene calls are TRBV7-2 and TRBJ2-7; the match to TRBD2 covers 10 bases. The CDR3 runs 14 residues. With 6 bases clipped from V and 4 bases from J, the junction kept 6 bases outside the gene matches. Germline V lookup: CDR1 SGHTA, CDR2 FQGNSA.

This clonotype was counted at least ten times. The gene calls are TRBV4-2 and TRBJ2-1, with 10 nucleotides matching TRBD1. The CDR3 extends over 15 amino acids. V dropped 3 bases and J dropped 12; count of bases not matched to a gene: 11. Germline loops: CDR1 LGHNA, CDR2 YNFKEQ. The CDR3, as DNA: TGTGCCAGCAGCCAGCCGGGACAGGGGTCCAGTGGGCAGTTCTTC. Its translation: CASSQPGQGSSGQFF.